The subject of this entry is one TCR beta chain. Its cognate antigen has yet to be identified. No much larger clone exists at a distance of one base, and base qualities are not known. Naive CD8 T cell libraries were made from about 21,000 to 970,000 sorted cells using 10%, 30% or 50% of purified RNA. Naive CD8 T cells were FACS-sorted as CD8+CD4-CCR7+CD45RA+ on a BD FACSAria II into RLT Plus buffer. To test detection sensitivity, Jurkat RNA equal to under 13 TCR copies was added to samples of about 20,000-1,000,000 naive CD8 T cells. Enrichment of CD8 T cells was done with RosetteSep CD8+ T Cell Enrichment Cocktail plus Ficoll-Paque, and ACK red cell lysis came afterward. Library preparation employed PCR. TCRdb lists the instrument as NextSeq 500. Preparation of bulk TCR libraries followed a previously described approach, with the TCR primers listed in Table S5. The Qiagen AllPrep DNA/RNA kit was used to purify total RNA. Before any analysis, reads coming from multiple sequencing runs of the same library were combined into one pool. The study's own analysis went as follows. Reads were retained only if their TCR constant sequence matched exactly, and those retained reads were trimmed to 150 nt and grouped according to their 12-nt molecular barcodes. Reads inside each barcode group were sub-clustered using a 15% Levenshtein threshold, and a quality-weighted consensus sequence was constructed for each RNA molecule. Non-functional sequences were removed, as were lower-count sequences one edit away from another. Based on fitting two negative binomial distributions, any barcode sub-cluster with under 20% of the maximum read count was discarded. TCRdb took the public reads, trimmed them with fastp at Q25, ran MiXCR for clone calling and kept in-frame beta chains. Each entry merges the rows of one CDR3 protein and shows their most common DNA and genes. The V and J calls follow TCRdb's processing rather than the paper's. Recorded for this sample are 490,000 or so distinct CDR3 sequences; less than 30% of them occurred a single time. 0.7% to 0.9% of the sample lies in the top ten.

The data were taken from a study of molecular identifiers for immune sequencing clone quantification (dated by TCRdb to 2017 to 2018). Regarding the study in general: In a replicate experiment, RNA from roughly 20,000 or 100,000 naive CD8 T cells was split into five aliquots, four of which were sequenced. This methods study used CD8 T cells to benchmark TCR RNA copy counting and molecular-identifier clustering-based TCR repertoire sequencing (MIDCIRS). Results and caveats for the whole study, not just this receptor: The naive libraries included spiked-in Jurkat TCR RNA (under eleven copies' worth), and this Jurkat TCR RNA is not part of the donor repertoire. Without barcode sub-clustering, chimeric consensus sequences inflated TCR diversity; chimeras reached as high as 47%. In CMV-specific effector cells, over 97% of molecules were held by clones above 20 RNA copies, whereas under 1% of molecules were held by such clones in naive cells. Even against a background of around 900,000 naive CD8 T cells, spiked-in Jurkat TCR RNA amounting to a single cell's worth was reported to be detectable. Identical TCR molecules sharing a barcode could cause highly expanded clone sizes to be underestimated. About 3 recovered TCR RNA copies per cell were obtained by modeling, versus roughly 9.7 by digital PCR, implying a capture efficiency of 30% to 35%.

This clonotype was sampled from a human donor in good health. Some libraries in this study had Jurkat cell RNA spiked in. Sequenced material: naive CD8+ T cells from blood, with Jurkat cell RNA spiked in. Taken with the paper, the label for cell subset or site translates to: FACS-sorted CD8+CD4-CCR7+CD45RA+ naive T cells.

The CDR3 amino acid sequence is: CSVELTSGTYNEQFF. The sequenced DNA: TGCAGCGTTGAATTGACTAGCGGGACCTACAATGAGCAGTTCTTC. The sequence links TRBV29-1 to TRBJ2-1; 11 nucleotides in the junction match TRBD2. CDR1 and CDR2 are read off the germline V gene as SQVTM and ANQGSEA. The CDR3 runs 15 amino acids, cysteine and phenylalanine included. Just CDR3 DNA is preserved here, 45 bases in frame from base 1. V ends up 2 bases short and J 2 bases short, with an unmatched junction base count of 2.